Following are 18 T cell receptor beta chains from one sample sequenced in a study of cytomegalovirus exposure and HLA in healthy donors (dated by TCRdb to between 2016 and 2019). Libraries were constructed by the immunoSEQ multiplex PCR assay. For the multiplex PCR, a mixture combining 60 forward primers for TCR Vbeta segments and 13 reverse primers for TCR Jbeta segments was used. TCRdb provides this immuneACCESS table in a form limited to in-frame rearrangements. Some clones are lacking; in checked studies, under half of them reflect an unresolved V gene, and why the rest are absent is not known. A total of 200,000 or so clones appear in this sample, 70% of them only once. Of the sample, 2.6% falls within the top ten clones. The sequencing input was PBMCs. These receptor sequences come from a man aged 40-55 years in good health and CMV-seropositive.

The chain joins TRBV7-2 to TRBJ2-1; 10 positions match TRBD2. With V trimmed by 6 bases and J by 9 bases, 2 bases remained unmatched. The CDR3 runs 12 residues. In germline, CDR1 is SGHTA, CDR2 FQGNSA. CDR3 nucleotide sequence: TGTGCCAGCAGTCTAGCGGGGGTTGAGCAGTTCTTC. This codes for CASSLAGVEQFF.

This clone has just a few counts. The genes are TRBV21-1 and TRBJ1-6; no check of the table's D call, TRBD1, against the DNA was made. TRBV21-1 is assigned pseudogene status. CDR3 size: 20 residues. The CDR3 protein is CASSKPGTHGTGFQNSPLHF. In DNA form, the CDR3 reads TGTGCCAGCAGCAAACCCGGGACCCACGGGACAGGGTTTCAAAATTCACCCCTCCACTTT.

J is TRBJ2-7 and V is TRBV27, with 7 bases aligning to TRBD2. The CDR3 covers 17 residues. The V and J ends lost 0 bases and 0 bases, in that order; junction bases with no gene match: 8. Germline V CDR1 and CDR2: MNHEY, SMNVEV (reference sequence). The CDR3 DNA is TGTGCCAGCAGTTTATCGATGGGAGGGGTCAGCTCCTACGAGCAGTACTTC. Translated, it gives CASSLSMGGVSSYEQYF.

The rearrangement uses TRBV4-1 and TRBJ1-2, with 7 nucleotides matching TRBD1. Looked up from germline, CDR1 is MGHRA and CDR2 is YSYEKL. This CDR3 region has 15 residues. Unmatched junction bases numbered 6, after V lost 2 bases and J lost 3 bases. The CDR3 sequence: CASSQPLGQDYGYTF. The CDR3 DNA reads TGCGCCAGCAGCCAACCTCTTGGACAGGACTATGGCTACACCTTC.

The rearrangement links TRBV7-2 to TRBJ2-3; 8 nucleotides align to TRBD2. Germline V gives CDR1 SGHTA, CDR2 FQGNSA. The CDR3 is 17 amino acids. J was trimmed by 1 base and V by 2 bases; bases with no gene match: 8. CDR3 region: CASSLRSSTSGTDTQYF. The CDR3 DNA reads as TGTGCCAGCAGCTTAAGGTCCTCGACTAGCGGCACAGATACGCAGTATTTT.

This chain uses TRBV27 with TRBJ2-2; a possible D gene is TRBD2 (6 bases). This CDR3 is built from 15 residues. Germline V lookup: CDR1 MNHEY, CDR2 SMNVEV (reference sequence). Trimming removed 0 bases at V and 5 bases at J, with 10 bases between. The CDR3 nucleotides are TGTGCCAGCAGTTTATCGCATGGAGGGACCGGGGAGCTGTTTTTT. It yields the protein CASSLSHGGTGELFF.

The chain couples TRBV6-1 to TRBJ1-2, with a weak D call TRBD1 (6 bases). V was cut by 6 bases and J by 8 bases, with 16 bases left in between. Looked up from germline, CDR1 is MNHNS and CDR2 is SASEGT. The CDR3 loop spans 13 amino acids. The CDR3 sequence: CASRESDSRGYTF. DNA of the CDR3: TGTGCCAGCAGAGAGTCGGACAGTAGGGGCTACACCTTC.

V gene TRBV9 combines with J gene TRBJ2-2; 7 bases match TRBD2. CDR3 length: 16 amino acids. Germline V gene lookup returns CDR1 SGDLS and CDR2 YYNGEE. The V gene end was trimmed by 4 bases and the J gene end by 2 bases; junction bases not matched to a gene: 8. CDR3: CASSPRTGLNTGELFF. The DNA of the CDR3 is TGTGCCAGCAGCCCTCGGACGGGACTAAACACCGGGGAGCTGTTTTTT.

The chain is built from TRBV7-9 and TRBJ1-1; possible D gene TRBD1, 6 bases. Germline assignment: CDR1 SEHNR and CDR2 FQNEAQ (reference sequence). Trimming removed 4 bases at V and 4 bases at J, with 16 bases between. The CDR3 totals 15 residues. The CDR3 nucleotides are TGTGCCAGCAGCTCCCCTAGGGGGGGCGTCACTGAAGCTTTCTTT. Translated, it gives CASSSPRGGVTEAFF.

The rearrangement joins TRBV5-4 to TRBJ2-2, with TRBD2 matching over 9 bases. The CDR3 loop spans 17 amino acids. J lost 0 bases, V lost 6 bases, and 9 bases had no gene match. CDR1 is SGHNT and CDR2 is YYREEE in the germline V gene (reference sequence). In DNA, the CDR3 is TGTGCCAGCACCGTGAAGGCTAGCGGGACGAACACCGGGGAGCTGTTTTTT. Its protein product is CASTVKASGTNTGELFF.

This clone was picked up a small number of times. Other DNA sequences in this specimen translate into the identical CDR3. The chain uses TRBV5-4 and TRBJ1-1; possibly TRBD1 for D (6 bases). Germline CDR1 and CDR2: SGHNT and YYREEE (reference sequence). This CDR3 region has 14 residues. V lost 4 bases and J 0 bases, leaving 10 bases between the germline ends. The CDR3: CASSLGQMNTEAFF. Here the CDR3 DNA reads TGTGCCAGCAGCCTAGGACAGATGAACACTGAAGCTTTCTTT.

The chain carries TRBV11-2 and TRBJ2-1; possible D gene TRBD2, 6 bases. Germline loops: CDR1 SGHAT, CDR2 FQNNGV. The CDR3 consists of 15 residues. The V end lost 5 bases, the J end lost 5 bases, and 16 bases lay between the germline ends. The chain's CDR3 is CASSPTPGGHNEQFF. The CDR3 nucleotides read TGTGCCAGCAGCCCCACCCCCGGGGGTCACAATGAGCAGTTCTTC.

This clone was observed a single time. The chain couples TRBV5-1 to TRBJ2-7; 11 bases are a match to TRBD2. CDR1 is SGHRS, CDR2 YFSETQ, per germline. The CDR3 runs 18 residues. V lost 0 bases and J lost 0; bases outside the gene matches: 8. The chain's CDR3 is CASSLAPSGGQLSYEQYF. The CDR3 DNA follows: TGCGCCAGCAGCTTGGCCCCTAGCGGGGGGCAACTCTCCTACGAGCAGTACTTC.

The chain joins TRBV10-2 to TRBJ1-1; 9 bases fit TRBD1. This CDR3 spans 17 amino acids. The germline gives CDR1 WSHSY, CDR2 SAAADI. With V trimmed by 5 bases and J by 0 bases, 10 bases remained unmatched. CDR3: CASSMRQGEDMNTEAFF. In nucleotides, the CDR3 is TGCGCCAGCAGTATGAGACAGGGGGAGGACATGAACACTGAAGCTTTCTTT.

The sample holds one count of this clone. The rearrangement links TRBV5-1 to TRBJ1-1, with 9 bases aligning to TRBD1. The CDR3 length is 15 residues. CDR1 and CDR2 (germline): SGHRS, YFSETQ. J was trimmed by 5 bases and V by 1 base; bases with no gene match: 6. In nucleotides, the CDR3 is TGCGCCAGCAGCTTGAGTGGGACAGGGAATACTGAAGCTTTCTTT. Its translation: CASSLSGTGNTEAFF.

The CDR3 sequence is CASSLVAGADTQYF. The CDR3 coding sequence is TGTGCCAGCAGCTTAGTAGCAGGGGCAGATACGCAGTATTTT. This chain uses TRBV7-2 with TRBJ2-3, with a possible D match to TRBD1 (6 bases). Germline V gives CDR1 SGHTA, CDR2 FQGNSA. Trimming took 1 base from V and 4 from J, leaving 9 bases between them. CDR3 size: 14 residues.

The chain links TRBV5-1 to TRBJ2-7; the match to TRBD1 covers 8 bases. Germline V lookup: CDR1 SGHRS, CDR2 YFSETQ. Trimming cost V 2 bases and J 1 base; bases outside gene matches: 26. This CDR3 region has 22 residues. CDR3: CASSLLVPGQAFQTTGSYEQYF. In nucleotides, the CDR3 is TGCGCCAGCAGCTTACTAGTACCGGGACAGGCCTTCCAAACTACGGGGTCCTACGAGCAGTACTTC.

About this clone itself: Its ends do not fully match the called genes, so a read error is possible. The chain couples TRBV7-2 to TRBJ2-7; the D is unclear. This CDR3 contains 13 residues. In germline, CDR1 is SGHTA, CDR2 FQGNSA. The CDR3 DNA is TGTGCCAGCAGCTTAGAACAGAGCTACGAGCAGTGCTTC. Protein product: CASSLEQSYEQCF.